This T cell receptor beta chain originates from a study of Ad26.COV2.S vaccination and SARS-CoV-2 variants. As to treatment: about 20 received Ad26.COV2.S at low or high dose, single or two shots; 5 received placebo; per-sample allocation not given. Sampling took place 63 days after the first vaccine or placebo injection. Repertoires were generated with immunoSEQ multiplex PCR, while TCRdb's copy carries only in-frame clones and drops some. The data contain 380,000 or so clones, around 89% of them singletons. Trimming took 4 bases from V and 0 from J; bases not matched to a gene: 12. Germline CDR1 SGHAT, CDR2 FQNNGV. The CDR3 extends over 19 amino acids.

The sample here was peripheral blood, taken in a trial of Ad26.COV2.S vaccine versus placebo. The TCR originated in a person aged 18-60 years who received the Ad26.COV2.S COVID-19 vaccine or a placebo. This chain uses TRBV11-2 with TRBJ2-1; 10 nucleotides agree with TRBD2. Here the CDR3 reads CASSWGRAGGKRSYNEQFF. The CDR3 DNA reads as TGTGCCAGCAGCTGGGGTCGAGCGGGAGGGAAACGCTCCTACAATGAGCAGTTCTTC.